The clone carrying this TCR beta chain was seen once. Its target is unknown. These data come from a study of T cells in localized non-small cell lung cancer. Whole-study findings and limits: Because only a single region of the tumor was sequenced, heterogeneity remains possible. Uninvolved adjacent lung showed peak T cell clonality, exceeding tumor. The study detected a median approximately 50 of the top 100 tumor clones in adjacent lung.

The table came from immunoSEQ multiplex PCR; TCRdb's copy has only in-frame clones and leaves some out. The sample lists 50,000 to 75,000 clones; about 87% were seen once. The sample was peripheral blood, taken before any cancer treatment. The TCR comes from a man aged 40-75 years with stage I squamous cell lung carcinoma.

The CDR3 loop is CSVAYEGRGTQYF. The CDR3 DNA sequence: TGCAGCGTTGCGTATGAGGGTCGGGGGACCCAGTACTTC. The J gene is TRBJ2-5, the V gene TRBV29-1, with D perhaps TRBD2 (5 bases). The V and J ends lost 4 bases and 7 bases respectively, with 16 bases between them. Germline V CDR1 and CDR2: SQVTM, ANQGSEA. The CDR3 covers 13 residues.